The entry below gives a single T cell receptor (beta chain) sequence along with its context. Profiled with immunoSEQ multiplex PCR; TCRdb holds only in-frame clones, not every one. This sample yields 40,000 to 50,000 clones, of which roughly 91% are seen a single time; over 0.55% belongs to the top ten. The data derive from a study of T cell changes during pregnancy in multiple sclerosis. This clonotype originated in a female donor with multiple sclerosis, enrolled in a pregnancy study. Sequenced material: CD4+ T cells from peripheral blood mononuclear cells, taken in the third trimester of pregnancy.

CDR3 coding DNA: TGCGCCAGCAGCTTGGAAGCTAGCGGGGGTTGGGAGACCCAGTACTTC. It encodes CASSLEASGGWETQYF. The gene calls are TRBV5-1 and TRBJ2-5; TRBD2 matches 10 bases. This CDR3 has 16 amino acids. The germline V gene encodes CDR1 SGHRS and CDR2 YFSETQ. With 0 bases clipped from V and 5 bases from J, the junction kept 7 bases outside the gene matches.